The 7 T cell receptor beta chains listed next were all sequenced from one sample in a study of cytomegalovirus exposure and HLA in healthy donors (dated by TCRdb to about 2017). The library was made by the immunoSEQ multiplex PCR assay. A mixture of 60 forward primers for TCR Vbeta segments and 13 reverse primers for TCR Jbeta segments was used in the multiplex PCR. TCRdb took over this immuneACCESS table, retaining in-frame rearrangements with V and J assigned. Such tables are incomplete; in checked studies, under half of the missing clones stem from an unresolved V gene, and the remainder is unexplained. The sample table lists more than 150,000 clones, approximately 80% of them with a count of one. Around 2% of the sample is in the top ten clones. The material sequenced was PBMCs. These receptors were taken from a woman between 18 and 30 years old in good health and CMV-seropositive.

The count of this clone is one. The sample holds other DNA sequences that translate to the same CDR3. This chain joins TRBV6-5 and TRBJ1-2; D gene unclear. The ends were cut back, 4 bases at V and 0 bases at J, with 6 bases in the middle. The CDR3 sequence is 13 residues long. CDR1 is MNHEY and CDR2 is SVGAGI in the germline V gene. The DNA for the CDR3 is TGTGCCAGCAGTTTGGACTCTAACTATGGCTACACCTTC. It is translated as CASSLDSNYGYTF.

This chain joins TRBV19 and TRBJ1-1, with unresolved D. The germline CDR1 and CDR2 sequences are LNHDA and SQIVND (reference sequence). This CDR3 comprises 12 residues. Deletions cut 3 bases from V and 7 bases from J, with 9 bases between. The CDR3 coding sequence is TGTGCCAGTAGTATGAGGCGAGGTGAAGCTTTCTTT. It specifies CASSMRRGEAFF.

CDR3 sequence (DNA): TGTGCCAGCAGCTCAGGACTAGCGGGGGGATTCACAGATACGCAGTATTTT. Amino acids: CASSSGLAGGFTDTQYF. This chain uses TRBV7-3 with TRBJ2-3; 14 nucleotides align to TRBD2. This CDR3 is built from 17 residues. Losses at the gene ends were 4 bases for V and 2 bases for J; bases not matched to a gene: 5. Germline V gives CDR1 SGHTA, CDR2 FQGTGA.

The chain couples TRBV6-4 to TRBJ2-3, with D perhaps TRBD2 (5 bases). Trimming cost V 3 bases and J 2 bases, with 9 bases left between them. The CDR3 extends over 14 amino acids. Per germline, CDR1 MRHNA and CDR2 SNTAGT. The CDR3 spells CASSEGGYTDTQYF. CDR3 bases: TGTGCCAGCAGTGAAGGAGGTTACACAGATACGCAGTATTTT.

The chain is built from TRBV2 and TRBJ1-1; no reliable D call. Deletions cut 7 bases from V and 11 bases from J, with 11 bases between. This CDR3 has 10 amino acids. Germline lookup yields CDR1 SNHLY and CDR2 FYNNEI. CDR3: CASTGARAFF. The CDR3 nucleotides are TGTGCCAGCACGGGAGCGAGGGCTTTCTTT.

V is TRBV5-1 and J is TRBJ1-1, with D perhaps TRBD1 (5 bases). V lost 6 bases, J lost 3 bases, and 15 bases lay in between. This CDR3 comprises 14 residues. From germline, CDR1 is SGHRS and CDR2 YFSETQ. DNA for the CDR3: TGCGCCAGCAAGGCAGGGAACCTAGACACTGAAGCTTTCTTT. As protein: CASKAGNLDTEAFF. The full variable domain, with the rest looked up from reference TRBV5-1 and TRBJ1-1, is KAGVTQTPRYLIKTRGQQVTLSCSPISGHRSVSWYQQTPGQGLQFLFEYFSETQRNKGNFPGRFSGRQFSNSRSEMNVSTLELGDSALYLCASKAGNLDTEAFFGQGTRLTVV.

V and J are TRBV6-5 and TRBJ2-7; D is possibly TRBD1 (6 bases). The germline V and J ends were trimmed by 7 bases and 6 bases, with 22 bases remaining between them. Germline-derived CDR1 and CDR2 are MNHEY and SVGAGI. This CDR3 has 15 amino acids. This CDR3 is CASILTQGYLGEQYF. The CDR3 bases are TGTGCCAGCATCCTAACGCAGGGGTATCTAGGCGAGCAGTACTTC.